This TCR beta chain was identified in a study of shared clonotypes between healthy human individuals. The length of the CDR3 is 13 residues. J was trimmed by 7 bases and V by 5 bases; bases with no gene match: 7. CDR1 SGHDT and CDR2 YYEEEE come from the germline V gene. A 200 ng quantity of DNA, tens of thousands of T cell genomes, went into the sorted-subset replicate PCRs. Using immunoSEQ multiplex PCR, the repertoire was profiled, and TCRdb retains in-frame clones only, with some absent. The sample lists fewer than 1.8 million clones, approximately 98.5% occurring once. This TCR was recovered from a man aged 30 to 39 in good health. The sample comprised naive CD4+ T cells sorted from blood. The sample's subset: CD45RA+ positively selected. The V and J genes are TRBV5-6 and TRBJ2-7, with TRBD1 matching over 9 bases. The CDR3 reads CASREDRGGEQYF. Here the CDR3 DNA reads TGTGCCAGCAGAGAGGACAGGGGTGGTGAGCAGTACTTC.